What follows are 14 T cell receptor beta chains derived from one specimen sequenced in a study of blood T cell repertoires in COVID-19 (dated by TCRdb to about 2020). The library was produced with the immunoSEQ multiplex PCR assay. TCRdb obtained this table from immuneACCESS and retained in-frame rearrangements with V and J assigned. These tables miss some clones; where compared with another copy, unresolved V genes account for less than half of the shortfall, and the remainder is unexplained. The sample data list approximately 110,000 clones, and 65% to 80% of these were observed just once. The top ten hold around 0.9% of the sample. Specimen: peripheral blood. The receptor set was obtained from a human donor with acute or convalescent COVID-19. The donor label of this sample is uncertain.

This clone was recorded many times. The chain has TRBV5-1 and TRBJ1-4; D gene uncertain. Trimming left V 0 bases short and J 2 bases short, with 17 bases between. CDR3 length equals 18 residues. In germline, CDR1 is SGHRS, CDR2 YFSETQ. Here the CDR3 DNA reads TGCGCCAGCAGCTTGGACAGCTACATCCGTACGACTAATGAAAAACTGTTTTTT. This gives the protein CASSLDSYIRTTNEKLFF. Together with reference TRBV5-1 and TRBJ1-4, the CDR3 gives the full variable domain: KAGVTQTPRYLIKTRGQQVTLSCSPISGHRSVSWYQQTPGQGLQFLFEYFSETQRNKGNFPGRFSGRQFSNSRSEMNVSTLELGDSALYLCASSLDSYIRTTNEKLFFGSGTQLSVL.

The chain carries TRBV10-3 and TRBJ2-5, with 10 positions matching TRBD1. Trimming at V came to 3 bases and at J to 2 bases, leaving 6 bases not matched to a gene. Germline V gives CDR1 ENHRY, CDR2 SYGVKD. The CDR3 has 16 residues. This CDR3 reads CAISDQLGQGQETQYF. The CDR3 DNA reads TGTGCCATCAGTGATCAACTGGGACAGGGGCAAGAGACCCAGTACTTC.

This clone came up a few times. The rearrangement links TRBV6-6 to TRBJ2-1; 8 positions match TRBD2. CDR3 size: 16 residues. J lost 6 bases, V lost 0 bases, and 7 bases had no gene match. Germline V CDR1 and CDR2: MNHNY, SVGAGI (reference sequence). The CDR3 is CASSYSLAGLGNEQFF. The CDR3 DNA sequence: TGTGCCAGCAGTTACTCTTTAGCGGGGCTGGGCAATGAGCAGTTCTTC.

J is TRBJ1-4 and V is TRBV12-3 or TRBV12-4, with D tentatively TRBD1 (6 bases). Trimming removed 6 bases from V and 12 bases from J, with 14 bases in between. The CDR3 loop spans 12 amino acids. Here the CDR3 reads CASSLGGGELFF. For the CDR3, the DNA is TGTGCCAGCAGCCTCGGGGGGGGCGAACTGTTTTTT.

This clone was seen many times. The chain employs TRBV18 and TRBJ1-3; D not certain. This CDR3 spans 15 amino acids. Germline assignment: CDR1 KGHSH and CDR2 LQKENI. The V gene lost 2 bases and the J gene lost 0 bases, with 8 bases spanning the gap. CDR3 nucleotides: TGTGCCAGCTCACCAAGCGGGCCCTCTGGAAACACCATATATTTT. Its translation is CASSPSGPSGNTIYF.

J is TRBJ2-3 and V is TRBV3-1 (or the pseudogene TRBV3-2); the match to TRBD2 covers 11 bases. Per germline, CDR1 LGHDT and CDR2 YNNKEL (reference sequence). V gave up 4 bases and J gave up 6 bases; unmatched junction bases: 9. The CDR3 extends over 16 amino acids. CDR3 loop: CASSPLAGGPTDTQYF. In DNA, the CDR3 is TGTGCCAGCAGCCCCCTAGCGGGGGGCCCCACCGATACGCAGTATTTT.

This clone appeared a few times. This chain uses TRBV19 with TRBJ1-4; the D gene is possibly TRBD1 (5 bases). CDR1 and CDR2 (germline): LNHDA, SQIVND (reference sequence). Trimming stripped 4 bases from V and 0 bases from J, with 12 bases between. The CDR3 length is 16 residues. The CDR3 loop reads CASSNQRGSTNEKLFF. The CDR3 DNA is TGTGCCAGTAGTAACCAAAGGGGCTCAACTAATGAAAAACTGTTTTTT.

The J gene is TRBJ2-3, the V gene TRBV5-1, with TRBD2 as a possible D gene (5 bases). Germline V gene sequence: CDR1 SGHRS, CDR2 YFSETQ. This CDR3 is 15 amino acids long. The V end lost 0 bases, the J end lost 0 bases, and 8 bases lay between the germline ends. For the CDR3, the DNA is TGCGCCAGCAGCTTGGCCGGGAAGAGCACAGATACGCAGTATTTT. Its translation is CASSLAGKSTDTQYF.

CDR3 sequence: CASPPEGTGVNLIYEQYF. The CDR3 nucleotides read TGTGCCAGCCCTCCGGAGGGGACAGGGGTAAATCTGATCTACGAGCAGTACTTC. V usage is TRBV27 and J usage is TRBJ2-7, with TRBD1 matching 10 bases. After removal of 8 bases from V and 3 bases from J, the junction contained 19 bases not matched to a gene. This CDR3 has 18 residues. CDR1 and CDR2 from the germline V gene are MNHEY and SMNVEV (reference sequence).

The genes are TRBV12-3 or TRBV12-4 and TRBJ1-1; the D is unclear. The CDR3 length is 13 residues. The V and J ends lost 2 bases and 11 bases respectively, with 15 bases between them. CDR3: CASSLSNRLWAFF. The CDR3 DNA reads TGTGCCAGCAGTTTAAGTAACCGGTTGTGGGCTTTCTTT.

The V call is TRBV6-5, the J call TRBJ1-2; 9 nucleotides agree with TRBD1. Per the germline V gene, CDR1 is MNHEY and CDR2 is SVGAGI. V lost 5 bases to trimming and J lost 8 bases; unmatched junction nucleotides: 6. The CDR3 loop spans 13 amino acids. CDR3 residues: CASSRDREGGYTF. DNA of the CDR3: TGTGCCAGCAGTCGGGACAGGGAGGGAGGCTACACCTTC.

The rearrangement joins TRBV5-4 to TRBJ2-3; 10 bases agree with TRBD2. CDR1 and CDR2 from the germline V gene are SGHNT and YYREEE (reference sequence). Trimming cost V 2 bases and J 0 bases; bases outside gene matches: 6. The CDR3 spans 17 residues. CDR3 region: CASSFSSGGISTDTQYF. For the CDR3, the DNA is TGTGCCAGCAGCTTTAGTAGCGGGGGGATTAGCACAGATACGCAGTATTTT.

This clone was seen more than once but under ten times. The CDR3 sequence: CAWSFGTGNTEAFF. The CDR3 nucleotides are TGTGCCTGGAGTTTTGGGACAGGGAACACTGAAGCTTTCTTT. V usage is TRBV30 and J usage is TRBJ1-1, with TRBD1 matching over 8 bases. Per germline, CDR1 GTSNPN and CDR2 SVGIG (reference sequence). The length of the CDR3 is 14 residues. The junction had 3 bases not matched to a gene; V was cut back by 2 bases and J by 1 base.

A few counts support this clone. V is TRBV19 and J is TRBJ2-5; 10 nucleotides align to TRBD1. After removal of 1 base from V and 9 bases from J, the junction contained 5 bases not matched to a gene. This CDR3 is built from 14 residues. Germline-derived CDR1 and CDR2 are LNHDA and SQIVND (reference sequence). CDR3 bases: TGTGCCAGTAGTATAGGAGGACAGGGGGAGGCCCAGTACTTC. Its translation is CASSIGGQGEAQYF. The whole variable domain, remainder taken from reference TRBV19 and TRBJ2-5, is DGGITQSPKYLFRKEGQNVTLSCEQNLNHDAMYWYRQDPGQGLRLIYYSQIVNDFQKGDIAEGYSVSREKKESFPLTVTSAQKNPTAFYLCASSIGGQGEAQYFGPGTRLLVL.